This record covers a single T cell receptor (beta chain). Sequencing was performed with immunoSEQ multiplex PCR; in TCRdb, only in-frame clones are kept and a portion is missing. The profile shows approximately 240,000 clones, 80% to 90% of them singletons. The record originates from a study of blood T cell repertoires in COVID-19. Study-wide background: Whether acute or convalescent, the COVID-19 samples came from the United States, Italy and Spain. The cDNA or gDNA used as material had been derived from T cells, B-cell-depleted T cells, or PBMCs.

CDR1 and CDR2 from the germline V gene are SGDLS and YYNGEE. The CDR3 is made up of 18 amino acids. V lost 4 bases to trimming and J lost 0 bases, with 20 bases between them. Participants came from about two dozen US areas, aged roughly 18 to 95 years. Participants' own reports of clinical history determined their cohort assignment. The receptor was isolated from a woman between 18 and 30 years old in a cohort exposed to, infected with or recovered from COVID-19 (not recorded which). The chain couples TRBV9 to TRBJ1-3; a possible D gene is TRBD1 (6 bases). The sequencing sample was made of PBMCs or T cells enriched from blood (not recorded which). The CDR3 region is CASSPNPQTGYSGNTIYF. The CDR3 DNA is TGTGCCAGCAGCCCCAACCCACAGACAGGCTACTCTGGAAACACCATATATTTT. The whole variable domain, remainder taken from reference TRBV9 and TRBJ1-3, is DSGVTQTPKHLITATGQRVTLRCSPRSGDLSVYWYQQSLDQGLQFLIQYYNGEERAKGNILERFSAQQFPDLHSELNLSSLELGDSALYFCASSPNPQTGYSGNTIYFGEGSWLTVV.